The clone carrying this T cell receptor beta chain has just a few counts. The CDR3 runs 13 residues. The V gene's germline CDR1 is SGHRS and CDR2 YFSETQ. Trimming took 0 bases from V and 4 from J, leaving 5 bases between them. This specimen belongs to a study of response to subunit inactivated influenza vaccine. Using its own MiXCR run on the RT-PCR reads, TCRdb lists one record per CDR3 protein. The sample has about 540,000 distinct CDR3 sequences, roughly 23% seen once. The data were also submitted as part of a second study, on T cells expressing NK-cell markers. This second study notes: TCR beta libraries carry UMIs added by 5'RACE template switching. The eight sequenced donors comprised seven who were HCMV-seropositive and one who was seronegative.

This sequence was found in a man between 50 and 59 years old who received an inactivated influenza vaccine. The sequences come from CD4+ T cells sorted from PBMCs, collected 12 days after vaccination. This chain links TRBV5-1 with TRBJ2-4; D unclear. CDR3 region: CASSLAQKNIQYF. Here the CDR3 DNA reads TGCGCCAGCAGCTTGGCCCAGAAAAACATTCAGTACTTC.